The rows below give T cell receptor beta chains drawn from one sample of a study of cytomegalovirus exposure and HLA in healthy donors. Sequencing used immunoSEQ multiplex PCR; TCRdb keeps in-frame clones, though not all of them. Of 81,000 or so clones in the sample, around 80% were seen once. Specimen: PBMCs. The origin of the receptors is a man between 50 and 59 years old in good health and CMV-seropositive. CDR3s include the opening cysteine and the closing phenylalanine or tryptophan. Fields, in order: clone size, J gene, V gene, D gene, CDR3 protein, CDR3 DNA. The D gene is left open where the match is weak. Size is omitted from some rows. Given values are once, few, many or a class for expanded clones.

NA,TRBJ1-4,TRBV6-1,NA,CASRQVEKLFF,TGTGCCAGCAGACAGGTTGAAAAACTGTTTTTT
NA,TRBJ1-1,TRBV6-5,NA,CASSYLGAINTEAFF,TGTGCCAGCAGTTACTTAGGGGCTATTAACACTGAAGCTTTCTTT
NA,TRBJ2-2,TRBV14,NA,CASSPQGGGRGGELFF,TGTGCCAGCAGCCCACAGGGGGGGGGAAGAGGCGGGGAGCTGTTTTTT
NA,TRBJ2-1,TRBV12-5,NA,CASALSGYNEQFF,TGTGCTAGTGCTCTGAGCGGTTACAATGAGCAGTTCTTC
once,TRBJ1-3,TRBV6-5,NA,CASRLDSSGNTIYF,TGTGCCAGCAGGTTAGACAGCTCTGGAAACACCATATATTTT
NA,TRBJ1-5,TRBV6-1,NA,CASIPGQPNQPQHF,TGTGCCAGCATCCCCGGACAGCCCAATCAGCCCCAGCATTTT
NA,TRBJ2-1,TRBV28,TRBD2,CASSSPGLAGEWSYNEQFF,TGTGCCAGCAGTTCACCGGGACTAGCGGGAGAGTGGTCCTACAATGAGCAGTTCTTC
NA,TRBJ2-2,TRBV25-1,TRBD1,CASSIRDRDTGELFF,TGTGCCAGCAGTATCCGGGACAGGGACACCGGGGAGCTGTTTTTT
NA,TRBJ2-7,TRBV7-9,TRBD1,CASSGTASYEQYF,TGTGCCAGCTCCGGGACAGCGTCCTACGAGCAGTACTTC
NA,TRBJ1-1,TRBV14,TRBD1,CASSQEPRQGTEAFF,TGTGCCAGCAGCCAAGAGCCCCGACAGGGAACTGAAGCTTTCTTT
NA,TRBJ2-7,TRBV27,NA,CASSSAMTGEYEQYF,TGTGCCAGCAGTTCTGCGATGACTGGGGAGTACGAGCAGTACTTC
NA,TRBJ2-1,TRBV6-5,NA,CASSSSQGDYNEQFF,TGTGCCAGCAGCTCCTCGCAAGGGGACTACAATGAGCAGTTCTTC
NA,TRBJ2-7,TRBV5-1,TRBD1,CASSLGQGVTYEQYF,TGCGCCAGCAGCTTGGGACAGGGGGTAACCTACGAGCAGTACTTC
NA,TRBJ2-7,TRBV5-1,NA,CASSLEGGAYEQYF,TGCGCCAGCAGCCTAGAGGGGGGGGCTTATGAGCAGTACTTC
NA,TRBJ2-4,TRBV18,NA,CASSAIQGLTKNIQYF,TGTGCCAGCTCAGCTATACAGGGTCTTACCAAAAACATTCAGTACTTC
NA,TRBJ2-1,TRBV19,NA,CASSSPTRSSEQFF,TGTGCCAGTAGTAGCCCTACTAGATCCAGTGAGCAGTTCTTC
NA,TRBJ2-5,TRBV7-6,TRBD1,CASSRTGGTETQYF,TGTGCCAGCAGCCGGACAGGGGGGACAGAGACCCAGTACTTC
once,TRBJ2-2,TRBV28,NA,CASTSGAGLYGELFF,TGTGCCAGCACTTCAGGGGCGGGTCTCTACGGGGAGCTGTTTTTT
NA,TRBJ1-6,TRBV4-1,NA,CASSQGRPGASPLHF,TGCGCCAGCAGCCAAGGCAGACCAGGGGCCTCACCCCTCCACTTT
NA,TRBJ2-2,TRBV5-1,NA,CASTSGLLSTGELFF,TGCGCCAGCACGTCGGGACTCCTAAGCACCGGGGAGCTGTTTTTT
NA,TRBJ2-1,TRBV5-1,NA,CASSFAEVYNEQFF,TGCGCCAGCAGCTTTGCGGAAGTATACAATGAGCAGTTCTTC
NA,TRBJ2-5,TRBV4-1,TRBD2,CASSQDPLWEGQETQYF,TGCGCCAGCAGCCAAGATCCCCTGTGGGAGGGCCAAGAGACCCAGTACTTC
NA,TRBJ2-6,TRBV6-5,NA,CASSSGVTGANVLTF,TGTGCCAGCAGTTCGGGGGTTACTGGGGCCAACGTCCTGACTTTC
NA,TRBJ2-1,TRBV6-1,NA,CASSELPRYDNEQFF,TGTGCCAGCAGTGAATTACCCAGGTACGACAATGAGCAGTTCTTC
once,TRBJ2-3,TRBV16,TRBD2,CASSSGTSGATDTQYF,TGTGCCAGCAGCTCTGGGACTAGCGGCGCCACAGATACGCAGTATTTT
NA,TRBJ1-5,TRBV5-8,NA,CASSYPASRGSNQPQHF,TGTGCCAGCAGCTACCCTGCGAGCAGGGGAAGCAATCAGCCCCAGCATTTT
few,TRBJ2-3,TRBV18,NA,CASSRDSGADTQYF,TGTGCCAGCTCTCGGGACTCGGGGGCAGATACGCAGTATTTT
once,TRBJ2-1,TRBV4-1,TRBD2,CASSPRGLAGINEQFF,TGCGCCAGCAGCCCGAGGGGACTAGCGGGAATCAATGAGCAGTTCTTC
NA,TRBJ2-5,TRBV25-1,NA,CASSEPGTRETQYF,TGTGCCAGCAGTGAGCCCGGGACTCGGGAGACCCAGTACTTC
NA,TRBJ2-2,TRBV29-1,NA,CSVEVRRRNTGELFF,TGCAGCGTTGAAGTGCGGAGGCGGAACACCGGGGAGCTGTTTTTT
NA,TRBJ1-4,TRBV14,NA,CASSQVRYNEKLFF,TGTGCCAGCAGCCAAGTACGGTATAATGAAAAACTGTTTTTT
NA,TRBJ2-7,TRBV7-2,NA,CASSLISGYEQYF,TGTGCCAGCAGCTTAATCAGCGGCTACGAGCAGTACTTC
few,TRBJ2-3,TRBV11-2,NA,CASREEGFTDTQYF,TGTGCCAGCAGAGAGGAGGGATTCACAGATACGCAGTATTTT
NA,TRBJ1-5,TRBV10-3,NA,CAIVQQVNQPQHF,TGTGCCATCGTCCAACAGGTGAATCAGCCCCAGCATTTT
NA,TRBJ2-5,TRBV11-3,TRBD1,CASSRDRSQETQYF,TGTGCCAGCAGCCGGGACAGGAGCCAAGAGACCCAGTACTTC
once,TRBJ2-4,TRBV7-2,TRBD2,CASSPPGLPKDIQYF,TGTGCCAGCAGCCCCCCGGGACTACCGAAGGACATTCAGTACTTC
once,TRBJ2-5,TRBV29-1,NA,CSVSIAVGETQYF,TGCAGCGTTTCCATCGCGGTAGGAGAGACCCAGTACTTC
NA,TRBJ2-7,TRBV19,NA,CASSIDRGRNEQYF,TGTGCCAGTAGTATAGATCGCGGGCGGAACGAGCAGTACTTC
NA,TRBJ1-2,TRBV7-2,NA,CASSLGYSGSYGYTF,TGTGCCAGCAGCTTAGGTTATTCAGGGTCCTATGGCTACACCTTC
NA,TRBJ1-6,TRBV6-5,NA,CEGREGSPLHF,TGTGAGGGCAGGGAGGGTTCACCCCTCCACTTT
NA,TRBJ2-3,TRBV5-1,TRBD1,CASSRTGGADTQYF,TGCGCCAGCAGCCGGACAGGGGGGGCAGATACGCAGTATTTT
NA,TRBJ1-2,TRBV6-5,NA,CASSYVGSNYGYTF,TGTGCCAGCAGTTACGTGGGGAGTAACTATGGCTACACCTTC
NA,TRBJ1-1,TRBV7-9,NA,CSSSLIEGVTEAFF,TGTTCCAGCAGCTTGATCGAGGGGGTTACTGAAGCTTTCTTT
NA,TRBJ2-1,TRBV6-1,TRBD2,CASCQGLAGGREQFF,TGTGCCAGTTGCCAAGGACTAGCGGGAGGAAGGGAGCAGTTCTTC
NA,TRBJ2-7,TRBV18,TRBD2,CASSPPGLAVNEQYF,TGTGCCAGCTCACCCCCGGGACTAGCGGTAAACGAGCAGTACTTC
NA,TRBJ2-2,TRBV27,NA,CASSLLGRTGELFF,TGTGCCAGCAGTTTATTAGGGAGGACCGGGGAGCTGTTTTTT
NA,TRBJ2-7,TRBV7-3,TRBD2,CASSVNAAGAYEQYF,TGTGCCAGCAGCGTTAACGCAGCGGGAGCCTACGAGCAGTACTTC
once,TRBJ1-2,TRBV5-1,NA,CASGAGPGEDYGYTF,TGCGCCAGCGGGGCGGGGCCGGGAGAGGACTATGGCTACACCTTC
NA,TRBJ1-1,TRBV9,TRBD1,CASSVDGGGAGTEAFF,TGTGCCAGCAGCGTAGATGGAGGGGGCGCGGGCACTGAAGCTTTCTTT
NA,TRBJ2-2,TRBV29-1,NA,CSVVAELANTGELFF,TGCAGCGTTGTGGCGGAACTAGCCAACACCGGGGAGCTGTTTTTT
NA,TRBJ2-7,TRBV15,TRBD2,CATSRDKGTSDEQYF,TGTGCCACCAGCAGAGATAAAGGGACTAGCGACGAGCAGTACTTC
NA,TRBJ2-7,TRBV27,TRBD1,CASSLLGQGGEQYF,TGTGCCAGCAGTTTATTGGGACAGGGGGGCGAGCAGTACTTC
NA,TRBJ2-1,TRBV15,NA,CATSNSRETYNEQFF,TGTGCCACCAGCAATTCACGGGAGACCTACAATGAGCAGTTCTTC